What follows are 9 T cell receptor beta chains derived from one specimen sequenced in a study of shared clonotypes between healthy human individuals. Only in-frame clones appear in the TCRdb table, and some are missing; sequencing was by immunoSEQ multiplex PCR. The sample has 300,000 to 400,000 clones; around 87% are singletons. Sequenced input: memory CD8+ T cells sorted from blood. The subset: CD45RO+ cells pooled with CCR7-negative TemRA cells. Every receptor here comes from a man between 18 and 35 years old in good health.

This clone came up a few times. This chain links TRBV4-1 with TRBJ2-1, with TRBD2 matching 9 bases. After removal of 1 base from V and 15 bases from J, the junction contained 16 bases not matched to a gene. There are 16 residues in the CDR3. Germline CDR1 and CDR2: MGHRA and YSYEKL. CDR3 protein: CASSQAGGGAFGYPFF. In DNA, the CDR3 is TGCGCCAGCAGCCAAGCCGGCGGGGGGGCTTTCGGTTATCCGTTCTTC.

The chain links TRBV11-2 to TRBJ2-1, with D perhaps given as TRBD1 or TRBD2 (6 bases each). Germline CDR1 SGHAT, CDR2 FQNNGV. Deletions cut 5 bases from V and 7 bases from J, with 21 bases between. This CDR3 is 16 amino acids long. The CDR3 bases are TGTGCCAGCAGCCCCCCCGTCGGGGGCCGAGTAAATGAGCAGTTCTTC. It specifies CASSPPVGGRVNEQFF. The full variable domain, completed using reference TRBV11-2 and TRBJ2-1, is EAGVAQSPRYKIIEKRQSVAFWCNPISGHATLYWYQQILGQGPKLLIQFQNNGVVDDSQLPKDRFSAERLKGVDSTLKIQPAKLEDSAVYLCASSPPVGGRVNEQFFGPGTRLTVL.

A note on this clone: Germline and junction disagree at one end, which may indicate a read error. This chain links TRBV5-6 with TRBJ2-5, with 9 bases fitting TRBD2. The CDR3 totals 14 residues. Germline assignment: CDR1 SGHDT and CDR2 YYEEEE. The CDR3 sequence: CASSFPSGGTAHDF. DNA for the CDR3: TGTGCCAGCAGCTTTCCCAGCGGGGGGACCGCCCACGACTTC.

The V and J genes are TRBV7-3 and TRBJ2-3, with D uncertain. Germline V lookup: CDR1 SGHTA, CDR2 FQGTGA. The CDR3 contains 13 residues. Trimming stripped 5 bases from V and 6 bases from J, with 12 bases between. The CDR3 DNA is TGTGCCAGCAGCCCAAACCTTTGGGATACGCAGTATTTT. Translation: CASSPNLWDTQYF.

The rearrangement uses TRBV5-1 and TRBJ2-7; a possible D gene is TRBD1 (5 bases). Trimming cost V 4 bases and J 3 bases, with 5 bases left between them. Looked up from germline, CDR1 is SGHRS and CDR2 is YFSETQ. The CDR3 loop spans 11 amino acids. The chain's CDR3 is CASSDSYEQYF. The DNA of the CDR3 is TGCGCCAGCAGCGACAGCTACGAGCAGTACTTC.

This clone is a singleton in its sample. The CDR3 reads CASSNSGRAHEQYF. CDR3 bases: TGTGCCAGCAGTAATAGCGGGAGGGCCCACGAGCAGTACTTC. This sequence joins TRBV7-9 and TRBJ2-7, with TRBD2 matching 11 bases. Germline lookup yields CDR1 SEHNR and CDR2 FQNEAQ (reference sequence). CDR3 length equals 14 residues. Trimming took 6 bases from V and 5 from J; bases not matched to a gene: 6.

The chain is built from TRBV9 and TRBJ2-3, with D perhaps TRBD1 (5 bases). This CDR3 spans 14 amino acids. Germline CDR1 reads SGDLS; CDR2 reads YYNGEE. The V end was cut by 0 bases, the J end by 5 bases, with 10 bases between. The CDR3 DNA follows: TGTGCCAGCAGCGTAGCTGGGGCGGTAGATACGCAGTATTTT. It codes for CASSVAGAVDTQYF. Supplemented by reference TRBV9 and TRBJ2-3, the full variable domain reads DSGVTQTPKHLITATGQRVTLRCSPRSGDLSVYWYQQSLDQGLQFLIQYYNGEERAKGNILERFSAQQFPDLHSELNLSSLELGDSALYFCASSVAGAVDTQYFGPGTRLTVL.

The rearrangement uses TRBV2 and TRBJ2-7, with 11 bases aligning to TRBD1. Germline loops: CDR1 SNHLY, CDR2 FYNNEI. Germline trimming cut 5 bases from V and 5 bases from J; bases unmatched to any gene: 5. CDR3 length: 14 amino acids. In DNA form, the CDR3 reads TGTGCCAGCAGTCCCGGACAGGGGGCTAACGAGCAGTACTTC. Its translation is CASSPGQGANEQYF.

This rearrangement joins TRBV10-3 to TRBJ2-2, with 8 positions matching TRBD2. The CDR3 loop spans 17 amino acids. Losses at the gene ends were 0 bases for V and 5 bases for J; bases not matched to a gene: 8. Germline V gives CDR1 ENHRY, CDR2 SYGVKD. CDR3 in DNA: TGTGCCATCAGTGAGTCCCTCGGGAGGGGGAGGACCGGGGAGCTGTTTTTT. Translated, it gives CAISESLGRGRTGELFF.